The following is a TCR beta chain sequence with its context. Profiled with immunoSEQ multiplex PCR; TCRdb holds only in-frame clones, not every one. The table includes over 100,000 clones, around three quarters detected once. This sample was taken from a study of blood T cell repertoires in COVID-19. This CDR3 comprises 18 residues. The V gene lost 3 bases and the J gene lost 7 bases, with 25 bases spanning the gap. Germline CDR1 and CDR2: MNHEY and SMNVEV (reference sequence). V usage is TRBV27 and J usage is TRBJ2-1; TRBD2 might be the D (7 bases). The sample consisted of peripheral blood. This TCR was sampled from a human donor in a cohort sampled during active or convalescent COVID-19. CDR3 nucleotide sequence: TGTGCCAGCAGTTTGACCCGGGCAGCGGGATTCAGGGGTAATGAGCAGTTCTTC. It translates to CASSLTRAAGFRGNEQFF.